The 7 T cell receptor beta chains reported below all come from one sample, sequenced in a study of T cells in Graves' hyperthyroidism and ophthalmopathy. Amplification targeted TCR beta CDR3 regions from RNA transcripts. In the first-round RT-PCR of the TCR CDR3, the HTBI primer set was used. Each CDR3 protein gets one entry after TCRdb re-called the multiplex PCR reads with MiXCR. Of 600,000 to 700,000 distinct CDR3 sequences listed, less than 45% are singletons. The sequenced sample was peripheral blood or thyroid tissue (not recorded which). All receptors derive from an adult man with Graves' disease, either hyperthyroidism or ophthalmopathy (not recorded which).

This clonotype occurred a few times. The genes are TRBV2 and TRBJ1-5; perhaps TRBD1 as D (5 bases). The germline V gene has CDR1 SNHLY and CDR2 FYNNEI. The CDR3 extends over 14 amino acids. Trimming took off 5 bases at V and 3 bases at J, with 11 bases between the two ends. The CDR3 protein is CASSPDSHNQPQHF. CDR3 in DNA: TGTGCCAGCAGTCCCGACAGCCACAATCAGCCCCAGCATTTT.

The genes are TRBV2 and TRBJ1-6; TRBD1 agrees at 10 bases. The germline CDR1 and CDR2 sequences are SNHLY and FYNNEI. V lost 5 bases to trimming and J lost 10 bases; unmatched junction nucleotides: 8. The CDR3 sequence is 15 residues long. CDR3 sequence: CASSYLGTGVSPLHF. CDR3 bases: TGTGCCAGCAGTTACCTCGGGACAGGGGTCTCACCCCTCCACTTT.

V is TRBV5-6 and J is TRBJ1-1; 8 bases are a match to TRBD1. This CDR3 contains 12 residues. The V gene's germline CDR1 is SGHDT and CDR2 YYEEEE. After removal of 4 bases from V and 6 bases from J, the junction contained 2 bases not matched to a gene. CDR3 in amino acids: CASSIRGPEAFF. CDR3 sequence (DNA): TGTGCCAGCAGCATCAGGGGGCCTGAAGCTTTCTTT.

This clonotype was picked up many times. The J gene is TRBJ1-2, the V gene TRBV7-2; D unresolved. This CDR3 comprises 16 residues. V lost 0 bases, J lost 3 bases, and 14 bases lay in between. Looked up from germline, CDR1 is SGHTA and CDR2 is FQGNSA. The CDR3, as DNA: TGTGCCAGCAGCTTAGCGCTGGACCCAGGAGACTATGGCTACACCTTC. Translation: CASSLALDPGDYGYTF.

The gene calls are TRBV7-9 and TRBJ1-1; TRBD1 might be the D (5 bases). The CDR3 totals 15 residues. From germline, CDR1 is SEHNR and CDR2 FQNEAQ (reference sequence). Trimming left V 5 bases short and J 4 bases short, with 17 bases between. CDR3 sequence: CASSLRSGRGTEAFF. The CDR3 DNA sequence: TGTGCCAGCAGCCTAAGATCAGGGCGGGGCACTGAAGCTTTCTTT.

The chain recombines TRBV5-4 with TRBJ1-2; D gene unclear. The V end lost 4 bases, the J end lost 7 bases, and 11 bases lay between the germline ends. The V gene's germline CDR1 is SGHNT and CDR2 YYREEE (reference sequence). This CDR3 contains 12 residues. CDR3 nucleotides: TGTGCCAGCAGCCAACCGACCGGTGGCTACACCTTC. It is translated as CASSQPTGGYTF.

This clonotype was found a few times. V is TRBV20-1 and J is TRBJ1-4; 7 bases are a match to TRBD1. Germline-derived CDR1 and CDR2 are DFQATT and SNEGSKA (reference sequence). J lost 2 bases, V lost 3 bases, and 6 bases had no gene match. The CDR3 extends over 15 amino acids. The DNA for the CDR3 is TGCAGTGCTAGCAGGGACAGCCTCACTAATGAAAAACTGTTTTTT. Protein: CSASRDSLTNEKLFF.